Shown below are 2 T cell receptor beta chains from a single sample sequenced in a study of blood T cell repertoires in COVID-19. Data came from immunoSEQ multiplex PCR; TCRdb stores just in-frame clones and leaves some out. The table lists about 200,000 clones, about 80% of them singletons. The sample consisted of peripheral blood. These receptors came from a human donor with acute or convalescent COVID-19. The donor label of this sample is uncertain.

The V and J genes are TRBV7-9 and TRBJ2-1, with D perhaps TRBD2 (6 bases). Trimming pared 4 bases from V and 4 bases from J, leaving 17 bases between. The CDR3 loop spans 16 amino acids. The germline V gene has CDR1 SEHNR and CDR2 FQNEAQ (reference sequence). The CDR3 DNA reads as TGTGCCAGCAGCTACTCAAGGGACTCGAGGTACAATGAGCAGTTCTTC. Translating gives CASSYSRDSRYNEQFF.

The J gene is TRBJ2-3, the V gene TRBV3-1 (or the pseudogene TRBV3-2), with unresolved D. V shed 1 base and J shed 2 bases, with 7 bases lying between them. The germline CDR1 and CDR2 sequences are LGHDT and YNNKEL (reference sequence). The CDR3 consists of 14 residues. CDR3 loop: CASSQGLNTDTQYF. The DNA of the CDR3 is TGTGCCAGCAGCCAAGGGCTTAACACAGATACGCAGTATTTT.